This T cell receptor (beta chain) was observed in a study of cytomegalovirus exposure and HLA in healthy donors. About the research overall: Of all 400 or so donors who were genotyped, roughly 81% belonged to the Caucasian-associated ancestry cluster. Study-level points and caveats: Researchers reported in a later analysis that a missense DCLRE1C variant was tied to TCR beta V- and J-gene trimming. The analysis excluded some indistinguishable V segments, including TRBV6-2 and TRBV6-3. An ancestry cluster, one associated with Asian ancestry, reportedly showed fewer N-insertions than the approximately 650-donor mean in a later analysis.

CDR1 SGHTA and CDR2 FQGTGA come from the germline V gene. V shed 5 bases, J shed 4 bases, and the junction held 7 bases outside the gene matches. The CDR3 spans 14 residues. As regards this clone: Its antigen is currently unknown.

Vbeta (60) and Jbeta (13) primers were used in the PCR. The protocol was immunoSEQ multiplex PCR, while the TCRdb copy is restricted to in-frame clones and leaves out a portion. The repertoire holds 150,000 to 200,000 clones, about three quarters seen once, with about 1% in the top ten. The chain uses TRBV7-3 and TRBJ2-7; 8 bases fit TRBD2. The TCR was taken from a woman in her thirties or forties in good health and CMV-seronegative. Material for sequencing was PBMCs. CDR3 DNA sequence: TGTGCCAGCAGCCCAGGACAGCGGGAGTACGAGCAGTACTTC. This sequence encodes CASSPGQREYEQYF.